This TCR beta chain was documented in a study of blood T cells in healthy people across ages (dated by TCRdb to the mid-2010s). Concerning the study at large: In model experiments, template switching captured roughly one uniquely barcoded TCR beta cDNA molecule for every two T cells. For two donors (one aged 18 to 30 and one aged 80 or older), the study analyzed two additional independent replicas of 1 million unique cDNA reads from the same blood draw. To avoid experimental bias, donors of different ages were spread randomly across the sequencing lanes. Four age groups were formed from the donors: young (average about 16 years), middle-aged (roughly 38), aged (roughly 56) and long-lived (more than 75). Using deep sequencing normalized with unique cDNA molecular identifiers, the study measured how TCR beta repertoire diversity changes with age.

Findings and caveats that apply to the study as a whole: Bulk unsorted PBMC profiling prevented conclusive comparison of naive and antigen-experienced compartments. Estimates of total diversity based on one million sequenced T cells were considered lower bounds and underestimates. Observed TCR beta diversity per million T cells fell roughly linearly with age, and a significant reduction was already apparent by age around 44. Donor CMV infection status was unknown, potentially confounding age-related changes in expanded clonotypes. The long-lived group showed more naive CD4+ T cells, fewer expanded clones and increased TCR diversity than the aged group, suggesting age selection. There was a strong correlation between observed TCR beta diversity and the percentage of naive T cells measured by flow cytometry.

Systemically healthy Caucasian individuals from Russia, 39 in total and aged roughly 6 to 95 years, were included as donors. Around 10 milliliters of peripheral blood were drawn from each donor into EDTA-treated Vacutainer tubes. PBMCs were isolated by Ficoll-Paque density-gradient centrifugation, with at least 7 million obtained per sample. Trizol reagent was used to extract total RNA from the PBMCs, yielding at least 6 micrograms per sample. Naive CD45RAhigh/CD27high T cell percentages were measured by flow cytometry on a PBMC aliquot from every donor. The germline V gene gives CDR1 as SQVTM and CDR2 as ANQGSEA. From its cysteine to its phenylalanine, the CDR3 spans 13 amino acids. Only the CDR3 region is kept as DNA, spanning 39 bases read in frame from base 1. Unmatched junction bases come to 1, with V trimmed by 6 bases and J by 2 bases. The protocol used for the library was 5' RACE. This sample was sequenced with an Illumina HiSeq 2500. The second PCR ran for roughly 7 to 11 cycles and used a J-beta primer mix along with a sample-barcoded 5' primer. A template-switch 5' adaptor carrying 12 random nucleotides introduced a unique molecular identifier onto each TCR beta cDNA molecule. Each sample yielded at least 2.5 million CDR3-containing paired-end reads. First-strand cDNA synthesis was performed from all RNA using the Mint cDNA synthesis kit, with priming by a TRBC-specific oligonucleotide. All cDNA was treated with uracil-DNA glycosylase and then went through a first 18-cycle PCR with the universal primers M1SS and BC2_uni_R. The original methods were these. Normalization of each sample was performed by random selection of 1 million high-quality reads, each carrying a distinct molecular identifier. Reads sharing molecular identifiers were discarded rather than binned into consensus sequences. CDR3 identification, clonotype clustering and error correction used MiTCR with a Q25 quality threshold and the strictest error-elimination algorithm. Lower-bound total TCR beta diversity was estimated with a nonparametric unseen species model using Euler transformation. TCRdb passed the public sequencing reads through fastp at Q25 and MiXCR, retaining productive beta sequences. CDR3 protein duplicates are merged, each entry listing the most common genes and DNA. Clone size and V and J calls follow TCRdb, not the original study. The sample table records 1 million to 1.2 million distinct CDR3 sequences; 35% to 40% of these occur just once. About 12% of the sample rests with the top ten.

A few counts support this clonotype. This receptor's antigen is unknown. No per-base quality is available; no much larger clone lies one base away. This TCR was sampled from a man in his late teens or twenties in good health. The chain uses TRBV29-1 and TRBJ2-3; 11 central nucleotides agree with TRBD2. The sample comprised blood. The CDR3 reads CSVTSGATDTQYF. The nucleotides read TGCAGCGTGACTAGCGGGGCCACAGATACGCAGTATTTT.